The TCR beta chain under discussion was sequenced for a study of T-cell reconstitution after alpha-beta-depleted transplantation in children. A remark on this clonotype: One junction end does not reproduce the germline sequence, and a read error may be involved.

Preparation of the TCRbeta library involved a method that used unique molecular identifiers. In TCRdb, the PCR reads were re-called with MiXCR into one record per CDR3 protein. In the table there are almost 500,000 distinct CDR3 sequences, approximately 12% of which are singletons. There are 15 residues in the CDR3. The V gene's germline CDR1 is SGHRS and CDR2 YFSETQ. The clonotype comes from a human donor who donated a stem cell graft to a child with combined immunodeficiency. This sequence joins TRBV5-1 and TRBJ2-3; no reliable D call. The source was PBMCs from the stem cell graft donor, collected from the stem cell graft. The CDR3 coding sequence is TGCGCCAGCAGCCCAACGACTGGGATCACAGATACGCGGTATTTT. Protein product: CASSPTTGITDTRYF.